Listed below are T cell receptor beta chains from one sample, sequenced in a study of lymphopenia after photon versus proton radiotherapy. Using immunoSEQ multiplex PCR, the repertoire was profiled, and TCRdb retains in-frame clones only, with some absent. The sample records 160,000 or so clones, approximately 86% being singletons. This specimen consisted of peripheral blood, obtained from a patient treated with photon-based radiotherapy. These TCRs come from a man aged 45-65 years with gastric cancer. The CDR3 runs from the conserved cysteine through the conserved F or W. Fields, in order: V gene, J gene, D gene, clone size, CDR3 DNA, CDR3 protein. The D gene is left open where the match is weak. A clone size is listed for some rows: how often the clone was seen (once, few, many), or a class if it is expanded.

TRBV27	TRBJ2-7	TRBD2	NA	TGTGCCAGCAGTTCACCCATAAGGACTAGCTCAGAAAAAAGAGAGCAGTACTTC	CASSSPIRTSSEKREQYF
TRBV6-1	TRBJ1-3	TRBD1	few	TGTGCCAGCACGGGACAGGGGAAGGGGTACACCATATATTTT	CASTGQGKGYTIYF
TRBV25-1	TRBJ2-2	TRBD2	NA	TGTGCCAGCAGTATAAGGACTAGCCGTAACACCGGGGAGCTGTTTTTT	CASSIRTSRNTGELFF
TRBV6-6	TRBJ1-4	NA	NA	TGTGCCAGCAGTACCACCTTCTCGCAGAGTAATGAAAAACTGTTTTTT	CASSTTFSQSNEKLFF
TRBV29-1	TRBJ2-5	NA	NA	TGCAGCGTTGTGGGGGGCTTGGAGACCCAGTACTTC	CSVVGGLETQYF
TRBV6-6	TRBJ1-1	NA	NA	TGTGCCAGCAGTTACCACCCTCAGAGTATGAACACTGAAGCTTTCTTT	CASSYHPQSMNTEAFF
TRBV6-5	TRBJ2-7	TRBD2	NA	TGTGCCAGCCGTGGCGGGAGGAGCTCCTACGAGCAGTACTTC	CASRGGRSSYEQYF
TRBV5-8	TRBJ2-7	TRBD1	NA	TGTGCCAGCAGCTTGGCCGCAGCGACAGGGTGGTCCTACGAGCAGTACTTC	CASSLAAATGWSYEQYF
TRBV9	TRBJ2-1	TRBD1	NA	TGTGCCAGCAGCGTCCGGGACAGAGCCAACACCATCTCCTACAATGAGCAGTTCTTC	CASSVRDRANTISYNEQFF
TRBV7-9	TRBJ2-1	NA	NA	TGTGCCAGCAGTTCCCGACTGGCCAGCTCCTACAATGAGCAGTTCTTC	CASSSRLASSYNEQFF
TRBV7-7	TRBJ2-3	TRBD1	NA	TGTGCCAGCAGCTTCGGACAGGGAATCACAGATACGCAGTATTTT	CASSFGQGITDTQYF
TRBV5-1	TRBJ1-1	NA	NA	TGCGCCAGCAGACGCCGGGTAGGGGTAAGGACTGAAGCTTTCTTT	CASRRRVGVRTEAFF
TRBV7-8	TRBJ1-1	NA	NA	TGTGCCAGCAGCCCCGGGTCGAACACTGAAGCTTTCTTT	CASSPGSNTEAFF
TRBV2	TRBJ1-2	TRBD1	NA	TGTGCCAGCAGTGAATTGGAGCTCACAGGGGGCGCGCGGGGCTACACCTTC	CASSELELTGGARGYTF
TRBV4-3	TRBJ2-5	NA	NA	TGCGCCAGCAGCCAACATAGGGGAGAGACCCAGTACTTC	CASSQHRGETQYF
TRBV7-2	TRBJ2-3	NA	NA	TGTGCCAGCAGCCCCCGTGGGGGGAACGGAGATACGCAGTATTTT	CASSPRGGNGDTQYF
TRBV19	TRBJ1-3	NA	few	TGTGCCAGTACCTGGACAGGAAACACCATATATTTT	CASTWTGNTIYF
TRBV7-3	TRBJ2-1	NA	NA	TGTGCCAGCAGCTCCCTGACAGGCTCCAATGAGCAGTTCTTC	CASSSLTGSNEQFF
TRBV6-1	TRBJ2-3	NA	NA	TGTGCCAGCAGGAAGAGCAAAAGCACAGATACGCAGTATTTT	CASRKSKSTDTQYF
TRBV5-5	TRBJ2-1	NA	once	TGTGCCAGCAGCTTGGCGACAGAATCCTACAATGAGCAGTTCTTC	CASSLATESYNEQFF
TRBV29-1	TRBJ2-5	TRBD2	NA	TGCAGCGAATCGGCGGGAGGAGAGACCCAGTACTTC	CSESAGGETQYF
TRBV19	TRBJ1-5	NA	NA	TGTGCCAGTAGTATGGACGGAAATAGCAATCAGCCCCAGCATTTT	CASSMDGNSNQPQHF
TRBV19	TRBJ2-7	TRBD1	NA	TGTGCCAGTGTGGACAGGGGAAGCTACGAGCAGTACTTC	CASVDRGSYEQYF
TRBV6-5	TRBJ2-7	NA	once	TGTGCCAGCAGTTATCAGGGGGAGGCGGCCTACGAGCAGTACTTC	CASSYQGEAAYEQYF
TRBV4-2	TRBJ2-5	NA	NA	TGTGCCAGCAGCCAAGATTGGCAGGGAGAGACCCAGTACTTC	CASSQDWQGETQYF
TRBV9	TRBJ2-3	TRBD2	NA	TGTGCCAGCAGCCCTACTTTCCCCACTAGCGGGAGCACAGATACGCAGTATTTT	CASSPTFPTSGSTDTQYF
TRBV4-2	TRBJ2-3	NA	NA	TGTGCCAGCAGCGGGGTGGCCTCAGATACGCAGTATTTT	CASSGVASDTQYF
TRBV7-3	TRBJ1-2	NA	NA	TGTGCCAGCAGTCCGGGACACAGCTCATATTACTATGGCTACACCTTC	CASSPGHSSYYYGYTF
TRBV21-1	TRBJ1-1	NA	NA	TGTGCCAGCAGTAATCTACTGGACAGGGCGATCACTGAAGCTTTCTTT	CASSNLLDRAITEAFF
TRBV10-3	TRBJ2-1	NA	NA	TGTGCCATCAAACGGACGGACAATGAGCAGTTCTTC	CAIKRTDNEQFF
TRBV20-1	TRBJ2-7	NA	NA	TGCAGTGCTACCTCAGGGGCCGAGCAGTACTTC	CSATSGAEQYF
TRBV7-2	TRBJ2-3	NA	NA	TGTGCCAGCAGCTTAGCGCGGCAGTATTTT	CASSLARQYF
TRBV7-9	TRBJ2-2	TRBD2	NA	TGTGCCAGCAGCCATCCAGCGGGAGTTAACACCGGGGAGCTGTTTTTT	CASSHPAGVNTGELFF
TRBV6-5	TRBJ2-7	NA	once	TGTGCCAGCAGTTACTCCGCAGGGAGCAACGAGCAGTACTTC	CASSYSAGSNEQYF
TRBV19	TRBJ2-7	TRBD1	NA	TGTGCCAGTAGTATTTCAGCCGTGCAGGGACAGGGATACGAGCAGTACTTC	CASSISAVQGQGYEQYF
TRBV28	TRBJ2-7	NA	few	TGTGCCAGCCTCGACAGCACTTTACATGGAGAGCAGTACTTC	CASLDSTLHGEQYF
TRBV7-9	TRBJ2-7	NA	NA	TGTGCCAGCAGTCGACAGCACTCGGGGGCTGGCGAGCAGTACTTC	CASSRQHSGAGEQYF
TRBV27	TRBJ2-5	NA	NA	TGTGCCAGCAGTCCCTCCCAAGAGACCCAGTACTTC	CASSPSQETQYF
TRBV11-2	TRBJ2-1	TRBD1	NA	TGTGCCAGCAGCTGGGGACAGGGCAATGAGCAGTTCTTC	CASSWGQGNEQFF
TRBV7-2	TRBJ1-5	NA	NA	TGTGCCAGCAGCTTAGCAGGGCGCAATCAGCCCCAGCATTTT	CASSLAGRNQPQHF
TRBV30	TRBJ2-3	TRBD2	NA	TGTGCCTGGACCCCTGGACTAGCAGTTAGCACAGATACGCAGTATTTT	CAWTPGLAVSTDTQYF
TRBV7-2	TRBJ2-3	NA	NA	TGTGCCAGCAGCTCTTTCGGAACTAACACAGATACGCAGTATTTT	CASSSFGTNTDTQYF
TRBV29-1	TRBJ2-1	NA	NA	TGCAGCGTTGATACGTCGACGCCTGAGCAGTTCTTC	CSVDTSTPEQFF
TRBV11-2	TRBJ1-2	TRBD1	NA	TGTGCCAGCAGCTTAAAGGGACAGGGAATCTCTGGCTACACCTTC	CASSLKGQGISGYTF
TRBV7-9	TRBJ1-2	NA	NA	TGTGCCAGCAGTTTGGCGGGGGGAGACTATGGCTACACCTTC	CASSLAGGDYGYTF
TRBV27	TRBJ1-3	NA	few	TGTGCCAGCAGTTTGAGGGGCTCTGGAAACACCATATATTTT	CASSLRGSGNTIYF
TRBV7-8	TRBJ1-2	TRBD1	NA	TGTGCCAGCAGCTTAGTGGACAGGGCGGACTATGGCTACACCTTC	CASSLVDRADYGYTF
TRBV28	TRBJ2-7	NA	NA	TGTGCCAGCGGCTGGGGGGCTGAGCAGTACTTC	CASGWGAEQYF
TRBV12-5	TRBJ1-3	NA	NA	TGTGCTAGTGGTTTGGCAGCGGTCAACTCTGGAAACACCATATATTTT	CASGLAAVNSGNTIYF
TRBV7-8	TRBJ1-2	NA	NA	TGTGCCAGCAGCTTATCTGCAGGGTATAACTATGGCTACACCTTC	CASSLSAGYNYGYTF
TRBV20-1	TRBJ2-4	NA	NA	TGCAGTGCTGGAACAAACATTCAGTACTTC	CSAGTNIQYF